This TCR beta chain was sequenced in a study of T cell repertoires in cytomegalovirus infection. This clonotype occurred a few times. Its antigen is undetermined. TCRdb passed the reads through MiXCR, listing each CDR3 protein once. The sample includes 360,000 or so distinct CDR3 sequences, roughly 34% of them seen just once. This TCR was sampled from a human donor in good health (CMV status not recorded). Some clones in this sample may be carry-over from other donors' samples. Specimen: cultured PBMCs, collected from culture after CMV antigen stimulation.

DNA for the CDR3: TGTGCCACCAGTGATTTGATCACCGGGGAGCTGTTTTTT. Amino acid sequence: CATSDLITGELFF. This chain uses TRBV24-1 with TRBJ2-2; no reliable D call. The CDR3 covers 13 residues. Germline-derived CDR1 and CDR2 are KGHDR and SFDVKD. Trimming took off 0 bases at V and 4 bases at J, with 2 bases between the two ends.